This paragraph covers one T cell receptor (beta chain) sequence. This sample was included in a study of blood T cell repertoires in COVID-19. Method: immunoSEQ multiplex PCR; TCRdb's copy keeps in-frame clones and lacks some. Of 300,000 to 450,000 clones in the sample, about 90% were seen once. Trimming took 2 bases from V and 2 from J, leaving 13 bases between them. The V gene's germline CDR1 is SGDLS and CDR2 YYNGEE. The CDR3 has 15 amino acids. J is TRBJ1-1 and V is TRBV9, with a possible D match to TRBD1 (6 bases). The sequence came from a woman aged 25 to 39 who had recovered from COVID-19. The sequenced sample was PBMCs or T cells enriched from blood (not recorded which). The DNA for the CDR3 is TGTGCCAGCAGCGTTCATCCAGGGGTTAACACTGAAGCTTTCTTT. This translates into CASSVHPGVNTEAFF.